Each of the 11 T cell receptor beta chains below was sequenced from the same sample in a study of blood T cells in healthy people across ages. Through a sample-barcoded 5' primer and a J-beta primer mix, a second PCR was run for about 6 to 11 cycles. MiXCR, applied by TCRdb to the 5' RACE reads, yields one record per CDR3 protein. This table has 750,000 to 950,000 distinct CDR3 sequences, 20% to 30% appearing once. These same data were also listed under a study on T cells of mothers and their children.

Material for sequencing was blood. The receptors originated from a boy younger than 18 in good health.

This clonotype turned up a few times. The chain joins TRBV5-6 to TRBJ2-3; D not resolved. The CDR3 contains 16 residues. Trimming cost V 0 bases and J 0 bases, with 11 bases left between them. Germline V lookup: CDR1 SGHDT, CDR2 YYEEEE. The CDR3, as DNA: TGTGCCAGCAGCTTGGTTGTTGGGTTTAGCACAGATACGCAGTATTTT. This encodes CASSLVVGFSTDTQYF. Full variable domain (outside the CDR3, taken from reference TRBV5-6 and TRBJ2-3): DAGVTQSPTHLIKTRGQQVTLRCSPKSGHDTVSWYQQALGQGPQFIFQYYEEEERQRGNFPDRFSGHQFPNYSSELNVNALLLGDSALYLCASSLVVGFSTDTQYFGPGTRLTVL.

The chain recombines TRBV6-5 with TRBJ2-3; D is uncertain. This CDR3 has 12 amino acids. Germline assignment: CDR1 MNHEY and CDR2 SVGAGI. The ends were cut back, 5 bases at V and 10 bases at J, with 13 bases in the middle. CDR3 coding DNA: TGTGCCAGCAGTCGAGTTCCCGGAGCGCAGTATTTT. Amino acid sequence: CASSRVPGAQYF.

Only a few counts were recorded for this clonotype. The chain carries TRBV9 and TRBJ2-5; the match to TRBD2 covers 11 bases. Losses at the gene ends were 4 bases for V and 0 bases for J; bases not matched to a gene: 11. This CDR3 has 18 residues. Per germline, CDR1 SGDLS and CDR2 YYNGEE. The CDR3 spells CASSSGLAAVEYQETQYF. In DNA, the CDR3 is TGTGCCAGCAGCTCGGGACTAGCGGCTGTTGAGTACCAAGAGACCCAGTACTTC. Full variable domain (remainder filled in from reference TRBV9 and TRBJ2-5): DSGVTQTPKHLITATGQRVTLRCSPRSGDLSVYWYQQSLDQGLQFLIQYYNGEERAKGNILERFSAQQFPDLHSELNLSSLELGDSALYFCASSSGLAAVEYQETQYFGPGTRLLVL.

The rearrangement links TRBV20-1 to TRBJ2-3; tentative D call: TRBD1 (6 bases). Germline CDR1 is DFQATT and CDR2 is SNEGSKA (reference sequence). Trimming cost V 6 bases and J 5 bases, with 18 bases left between them. The CDR3 sequence is 14 residues long. CDR3 protein: CSASTGRPGDTQYF. In DNA, the CDR3 is TGCAGTGCCAGCACAGGGCGCCCAGGAGATACGCAGTATTTT.

This clonotype was picked up a small number of times. V and J are TRBV29-1 and TRBJ2-1; 8 nucleotides match TRBD1. The germline gives CDR1 SQVTM, CDR2 ANQGSEA. V shed 4 bases, J shed 4 bases, and the junction held 9 bases outside the gene matches. The length of the CDR3 is 15 residues. The CDR3 is CSVVARTGHYNEQFF. CDR3 bases: TGCAGCGTTGTCGCGCGGACAGGGCATTACAATGAGCAGTTCTTC.

This clonotype was observed a few times. Sequence at one end of the junction differs from germline and may be a read error. The J gene is TRBJ2-7, the V gene TRBV12-3 or TRBV12-4, with D perhaps assigned TRBD1 or TRBD2 (5 bases each). This CDR3 has 15 amino acids. The CDR3 DNA reads TGTACCAGCACCCCCGGGAACAGGCCCACCTACGAGCAGTACTTC. Protein sequence: CTSTPGNRPTYEQYF.

This clonotype turned up a few times. The CDR3 spells CASGRGRFSTDTQYF. In DNA, the CDR3 is TGTGCCAGCGGCAGGGGGCGGTTTAGCACAGATACGCAGTATTTT. This chain links TRBV27 with TRBJ2-3, with 8 bases matching TRBD1. From germline, CDR1 is MNHEY and CDR2 SMNVEV (reference sequence). The CDR3 is 15 residues long. Germline trimming cut 8 bases from V and 0 bases from J; bases unmatched to any gene: 7.

The V call is TRBV28, the J call TRBJ2-6, with D possibly matching TRBD2 (6 bases). Per the germline V gene, CDR1 is MDHEN and CDR2 is SYDVKM. Trimming pared 6 bases from V and 9 bases from J, leaving 12 bases between. This CDR3 contains 13 residues. The CDR3 DNA sequence: TGTGCCAGCAGGATCGGGGGAGTCAACGTCCTGACTTTC. Protein sequence: CASRIGGVNVLTF. The full variable domain, in which reference TRBV28 and TRBJ2-6 provide the parts outside the CDR3, is DVKVTQSSRYLVKRTGEKVFLECVQDMDHENMFWYRQDPGLGLRLIYFSYDVKMKEKGDIPEGYSVSREKKERFSLILESASTNQTSMYLCASRIGGVNVLTFGAGSRLTVL.

Only a few counts were recorded for this clonotype. V and J are TRBV29-1 and TRBJ2-1; TRBD1 matches 8 bases. Germline V lookup: CDR1 SQVTM, CDR2 ANQGSEA. V shed 6 bases and J 5 bases; nucleotides not matched to a gene: 12. The CDR3 is made up of 15 amino acids. DNA of the CDR3: TGCAGCGTCGCGACAGGGGTTCAGGGAAACAATGAGCAGTTCTTC. Translated: CSVATGVQGNNEQFF.

A word on this clonotype: This may stem from a read error, because a much larger clone lies one nucleotide away. This sequence joins TRBV3-1 and TRBJ2-3; TRBD2 aligns across 8 bases. Germline V gene sequence: CDR1 LGHDT, CDR2 YNNKEL (reference sequence). With V trimmed by 4 bases and J by 3 bases, 3 bases remained unmatched. The CDR3 has 14 amino acids. The CDR3 is CASSPGLETDTQYF. CDR3 nucleotides: TGTGCCAGCAGCCCGGGACTAGAAACAGATACGCAGTATTTT.

The chain recombines TRBV5-1 with TRBJ2-5; 7 nucleotides match TRBD1. V gave up 1 base and J gave up 3 bases; unmatched junction bases: 3. The CDR3 has 14 residues. CDR1 is SGHRS, CDR2 YFSETQ, per germline. The CDR3 protein is CASSLNTGEETQYF. DNA for the CDR3: TGCGCCAGCAGCTTGAATACAGGGGAAGAGACCCAGTACTTC.